Presented here are 23 T cell receptor beta chains from one specimen sequenced in a study of cytomegalovirus exposure and HLA in healthy donors (dated by TCRdb to 2017 to 2019). Library method: the immunoSEQ multiplex PCR assay. TCRdb mirrors the immuneACCESS table, restricted to in-frame sequences. Some clones are absent from its copies; in checked studies, under half trace to an unresolved V gene, and the reason for the others is unknown. The sample table contains 140,000 to 150,000 clones; only one count was recorded for 94% of them. About 1.7% of the sample is held by the ten biggest clonotypes. The sample comprised PBMCs. The receptors come from a man younger than 30 in good health and CMV-seropositive.

J is TRBJ2-2 and V is TRBV29-1, with 8 nucleotides matching TRBD1. Germline-derived CDR1 and CDR2 are SQVTM and ANQGSEA. V lost 7 bases, J lost 7 bases, and 5 bases stayed unmatched. The CDR3 is 12 residues long. The chain's CDR3 is CSARTGSGELFF. In DNA, the CDR3 is TGCAGCGCCCGGACAGGGAGCGGGGAGCTGTTTTTT.

The gene calls are TRBV5-4 and TRBJ2-7, with 8 bases fitting TRBD2. The CDR3 is made up of 17 amino acids. V gave up 0 bases and J gave up 5 bases; unmatched junction bases: 13. CDR1 SGHNT and CDR2 YYREEE come from the germline V gene (reference sequence). For the CDR3, the DNA is TGTGCCAGCAGCTTGGGTATGGTGAGCGGGAGTAGTGACGAGCAGTACTTC. Translating gives CASSLGMVSGSSDEQYF.

The chain employs TRBV27 and TRBJ2-5; 10 nucleotides agree with TRBD2. Trimming took 1 base from V and 5 from J; bases not matched to a gene: 10. Germline lookup yields CDR1 MNHEY and CDR2 SMNVEV (reference sequence). The CDR3 runs to 17 residues. The CDR3 spells CASSLFMSSGRMETQYF. The CDR3 nucleotides read TGTGCCAGCAGTTTATTTATGTCTAGCGGGAGAATGGAGACCCAGTACTTC.

The rearrangement uses TRBV30 and TRBJ1-1, with D tentatively TRBD1 (6 bases). CDR3 length: 11 amino acids. Germline lookup yields CDR1 GTSNPN and CDR2 SVGIG (reference sequence). Trimming took 2 bases from V and 7 from J, leaving 8 bases between them. The CDR3 protein is CAWSQGREAFF. The CDR3 bases are TGTGCCTGGAGTCAGGGGCGTGAAGCTTTCTTT.

This sequence joins TRBV6-6 and TRBJ2-7; possible D gene TRBD2, 6 bases. V lost 2 bases, J lost 2 bases, and 16 bases lay in between. The CDR3 totals 16 residues. Germline CDR1 MNHNY, CDR2 SVGAGI (reference sequence). The CDR3 DNA follows: TGTGCCAGCAGTTACGTTCTGGAGGGGACGCCCTACGAGCAGTACTTC. Its protein product is CASSYVLEGTPYEQYF.

The chain recombines TRBV7-8 with TRBJ2-7, with D tentatively TRBD2 (5 bases). Germline assignment: CDR1 SGHVS and CDR2 FQNEAQ. The CDR3 covers 13 residues. The germline V and J ends were trimmed by 5 bases and 3 bases, with 11 bases remaining between them. For the CDR3, the DNA is TGTGCCAGCAGCAGTGGAGGCCTCTACGAGCAGTACTTC. Protein: CASSSGGLYEQYF.

The chain is built from TRBV18 and TRBJ2-5, with 7 bases fitting TRBD1. The CDR3 spans 13 residues. Germline V lookup: CDR1 KGHSH, CDR2 LQKENI. The J segment lost 5 bases and the V segment lost 3 bases, leaving 3 bases of the junction unmatched. CDR3 nucleotides: TGTGCCAGCTCACCGACAGGGTGGGAGACCCAGTACTTC. Residues: CASSPTGWETQYF.

The chain is built from TRBV25-1 and TRBJ2-7; 12 bases fit TRBD1. Per the germline V gene, CDR1 is MGHDK and CDR2 is SYGVNS. This CDR3 contains 13 residues. J lost 2 bases, V lost 8 bases, and 1 base had no gene match. The CDR3 region has the DNA TGTGCCAGCGGGGACAGGGGGCCCTACGAGCAGTACTTC. It specifies CASGDRGPYEQYF.

The V and J genes are TRBV11-2 and TRBJ2-3; 8 nucleotides align to TRBD2. CDR1 is SGHAT, CDR2 FQNNGV, per germline. This CDR3 spans 16 amino acids. With V trimmed by 5 bases and J by 3 bases, 10 bases remained unmatched. The CDR3 DNA reads as TGTGCCAGCAGCCCGGGGACTAGGTTGGGTACAGATACGCAGTATTTT. It encodes CASSPGTRLGTDTQYF.

In this sample, this clone turned up once. J is TRBJ1-2 and V is TRBV6-6; a weak D match, TRBD1 (6 bases). Germline V CDR1 and CDR2: MNHNY, SVGAGI (reference sequence). The CDR3 covers 12 residues. Trimming took off 4 bases at V and 4 bases at J, with 7 bases between the two ends. CDR3 region: CASSSQGYGYTF. The CDR3 DNA sequence: TGTGCCAGCAGTTCACAGGGCTATGGCTACACCTTC.

The chain is built from TRBV7-2 and TRBJ2-1, with 8 bases identical to TRBD2. V was clipped by 7 bases and J by 10 bases; unmatched bases: 12. The CDR3 extends over 14 amino acids. Germline lookup yields CDR1 SGHTA and CDR2 FQGNSA. The CDR3 is CASNTGTRTGEQFF. Here the CDR3 DNA reads TGTGCCAGCAACACCGGGACTAGAACGGGAGAGCAGTTCTTC.

Only one count was recorded for this clone. The chain carries TRBV6-6 and TRBJ2-7; TRBD1 matches at 7 bases. Germline CDR1 reads MNHNY; CDR2 reads SVGAGI (reference sequence). Unmatched junction bases numbered 7, after V lost 0 bases and J lost 2 bases. The CDR3 runs 16 residues. The CDR3 here is CASSYSLTGFAYEQYF. The CDR3 coding sequence is TGTGCCAGCAGTTACTCGCTGACAGGGTTCGCCTACGAGCAGTACTTC.

The V gene is TRBV27, the J gene TRBJ2-2, with TRBD2 matching 15 bases. This CDR3 spans 18 amino acids. With 6 bases clipped from V and 5 bases from J, the junction kept 10 bases outside the gene matches. Germline loops: CDR1 MNHEY, CDR2 SMNVEV (reference sequence). CDR3 sequence: CASSLSGTSGRWTGELFF. In DNA form, the CDR3 reads TGTGCCAGCAGCCTAAGCGGGACTAGCGGGAGGTGGACCGGGGAGCTGTTTTTT.

Of note for this clone: Distinct nucleotide sequences in the sample also encode this CDR3. This chain connects TRBV27 to TRBJ1-1, with TRBD1 as a possible D gene (5 bases). This CDR3 is 13 amino acids long. Between the trimmed V and J ends, which lost 5 bases and 1 base, there was a span of 8 bases. CDR1 and CDR2 from the germline V gene are MNHEY and SMNVEV (reference sequence). In nucleotides, the CDR3 is TGTGCCAGCAGTACGACAGCGAACACTGAAGCTTTCTTT. Encoded protein: CASSTTANTEAFF.

The V and J genes are TRBV6-1 and TRBJ2-7; TRBD2 matches at 7 bases. This CDR3 is built from 16 residues. Germline trimming cut 0 bases from V and 2 bases from J; bases unmatched to any gene: 7. Germline CDR1 is MNHNS and CDR2 is SASEGT. This CDR3 is CASSEAGGSYPYEQYF. The CDR3 nucleotides read TGTGCCAGCAGTGAAGCCGGCGGGAGTTATCCCTACGAGCAGTACTTC.

The chain combines TRBV5-1 with TRBJ2-3; 10 bases align to TRBD2. The CDR3 totals 16 residues. V shed 3 bases and J 3 bases; nucleotides not matched to a gene: 7. CDR1 is SGHRS and CDR2 is YFSETQ in the germline V gene. CDR3 DNA sequence: TGCGCCAGCAGCTGGTCTAGCGGGAGTGGAACAGATACGCAGTATTTT. It is translated as CASSWSSGSGTDTQYF. Looking up the rest from reference TRBV5-1 and TRBJ2-3 gives the full variable domain: KAGVTQTPRYLIKTRGQQVTLSCSPISGHRSVSWYQQTPGQGLQFLFEYFSETQRNKGNFPGRFSGRQFSNSRSEMNVSTLELGDSALYLCASSWSSGSGTDTQYFGPGTRLTVL.

The CDR3 DNA sequence: TGTGCCAGCAGCCAAGGAAACCACCAGGGAAACTATAATTCACCCCTCCACTTT. It translates to CASSQGNHQGNYNSPLHF. The V gene is TRBV14, the J gene TRBJ1-6; D is possibly TRBD1 (5 bases). The CDR3 consists of 18 residues. Looked up from germline, CDR1 is SGHDN and CDR2 is FVKESK. The V end was cut by 1 base, the J end by 3 bases, with 16 bases between. Looking up the rest from reference TRBV14 and TRBJ1-6 gives the full variable domain: EAGVTQFPSHSVIEKGQTVTLRCDPISGHDNLYWYRRVMGKEIKFLLHFVKESKQDESGMPNNRFLAERTGGTYSTLKVQPAELEDSGVYFCASSQGNHQGNYNSPLHFGNGTRLTVT.

The J gene is TRBJ2-6, the V gene TRBV11-3; 7 positions match TRBD1. V lost 3 bases, J lost 0 bases, and 2 bases stayed unmatched. Germline CDR1 SGHNT, CDR2 YENEEA. This CDR3 has 16 residues. This CDR3 reads CASSLGTDSGANVLTF. CDR3 bases: TGTGCCAGCAGCTTGGGGACAGACTCTGGGGCCAACGTCCTGACTTTC. The complete variable domain, with remaining parts taken from reference TRBV11-3 and TRBJ2-6, reads EAGVVQSPRYKIIEKKQPVAFWCNPISGHNTLYWYLQNLGQGPELLIRYENEEAVDDSQLPKDRFSAERLKGVDSTLKIQPAELGDSAVYLCASSLGTDSGANVLTFGAGSRLTVL.

This clone was recorded once. The chain couples TRBV9 to TRBJ2-1, with TRBD1 identical over 7 bases. The CDR3 contains 14 residues. CDR1 and CDR2 (germline): SGDLS, YYNGEE. V lost 3 bases and J lost 4; bases outside the gene matches: 4. This CDR3 reads CASSGRDSYNEQFF. CDR3 nucleotide sequence: TGTGCCAGCAGCGGCCGGGACAGTTACAATGAGCAGTTCTTC. The full variable domain, in which reference TRBV9 and TRBJ2-1 provide the parts outside the CDR3, is DSGVTQTPKHLITATGQRVTLRCSPRSGDLSVYWYQQSLDQGLQFLIQYYNGEERAKGNILERFSAQQFPDLHSELNLSSLELGDSALYFCASSGRDSYNEQFFGPGTRLTVL.

This sequence joins TRBV19 and TRBJ2-1; tentative D call: TRBD2 (6 bases). CDR3 length: 14 amino acids. The ends were cut back, 9 bases at V and 5 bases at J, with 17 bases in the middle. CDR1 is LNHDA and CDR2 is SQIVND in the germline V gene (reference sequence). CDR3 in DNA: TGTGCCAGCAGACCCGGACTAATTAACAATGAGCAGTTCTTC. Translation gives CASRPGLINNEQFF.

The J gene is TRBJ2-1, the V gene TRBV2; TRBD1 matches at 8 bases. The junction had 10 bases not matched to a gene; V was cut back by 0 bases and J by 9 bases. The CDR3 is made up of 16 amino acids. Germline-derived CDR1 and CDR2 are SNHLY and FYNNEI. CDR3 residues: CASSEASRGRLSEQFF. CDR3 nucleotide sequence: TGTGCCAGCAGTGAAGCATCCAGGGGGCGGTTAAGTGAGCAGTTCTTC.

The chain employs TRBV6-1 and TRBJ2-3; 9 bases fit TRBD1. V was clipped by 7 bases and J by 2 bases; unmatched bases: 4. This CDR3 contains 14 residues. CDR1 and CDR2 (germline): MNHNS, SASEGT. The CDR3 DNA follows: TGTGCCAGCATGGAACAGGGGGCCACAGATACGCAGTATTTT. Protein sequence: CASMEQGATDTQYF.

This CDR3 reads CASSPGLAGGPIGTQYF. CDR3 in DNA: TGTGCCAGCTCACCTGGACTAGCGGGAGGGCCGATTGGGACCCAGTACTTC. The chain couples TRBV18 to TRBJ2-5; 15 positions match TRBD2. In germline, CDR1 is KGHSH, CDR2 LQKENI. The V segment lost 3 bases and the J segment 7 bases; nucleotides outside the gene matches: 9. This CDR3 spans 17 amino acids.